This T cell receptor (beta chain) appears in the sequencing data of a study of breast tumors, draining lymph nodes, adjacent tissues. TCRdb re-derived calls from the multiplex PCR reads in MiXCR, one entry per CDR3 protein. This table holds more than 20,000 distinct CDR3 sequences, approximately 23% found once. The V gene's germline CDR1 is SGHRS and CDR2 YFSETQ. The V segment lost 2 bases and the J segment 5 bases; nucleotides outside the gene matches: 18. The CDR3 contains 19 residues. This clonotype was counted many times. The receptor comes from a female donor with breast cancer. Some clones in this sample may be carry-over from other donors' samples. The rearrangement links TRBV5-1 to TRBJ2-3; 9 nucleotides align to TRBD2. Sequencing was carried out using breast tumor tissue. CDR3 protein: CASSFYLPRAGGLGDTQYF. As DNA, the CDR3 is TGCGCCAGCAGCTTTTATCTCCCTAGGGCGGGAGGGCTAGGAGATACGCAGTATTTT.